Listed here is a single T cell receptor (beta chain). As yet, its antigen is unknown. The V and J ends lost 6 bases and 0 bases, in that order; junction bases with no gene match: 14. The CDR3 loop spans 17 amino acids. The germline V gene has CDR1 MNHEY and CDR2 SMNVEV (reference sequence). TCRdb's table, derived via immunoSEQ multiplex PCR, lists solely in-frame clones and lacks some. The repertoire has roughly 140,000 clones, 85% to 90% of them found once; the top ten carry about a tenth. The sample originates from a study of T cell responses to AZD1222 COVID-19 vaccine. Regarding the study as a whole: The donor group comprised mostly white British people and more females; the analysis possibly underestimated clonal diversity.

This chain uses TRBV27 with TRBJ2-7; 7 nucleotides match TRBD1. The receptor comes from an adult who received the AZD1222 COVID-19 vaccine. The sequencing used peripheral blood, collected 28 days after the second AZD1222 dose. The CDR3 nucleotides are TGTGCCAGCAGCCAGGACAGGAGGAGGAGAAGCTCCTACGAGCAGTACTTC. Its translation: CASSQDRRRRSSYEQYF.